The T cell receptor beta chain described here comes from a study of blood T cell repertoires in COVID-19. The V end was cut by 0 bases, the J end by 0 bases, with 12 bases between. This CDR3 has 16 amino acids. Germline assignment: CDR1 SQVTM and CDR2 ANQGSEA. In the original analysis: Cell counts per sample came from amplifying reference gene primers. Assay: immunoSEQ multiplex PCR; the TCRdb copy retains only in-frame clones and omits some. V, J and clone size were drawn from that table, and D and trimming were deduced from the DNA. The profile shows about 160,000 clones, approximately 87% of them singletons. Enrolled during active infection, Seattle patients were then followed longitudinally.

V gene TRBV29-1 combines with J gene TRBJ1-3; TRBD1 is a possible D gene (5 bases). This receptor was taken from a woman between 70 and 85 years old with COVID-19, enrolled during active disease. Sequencing was performed on peripheral blood. CDR3 sequence: CSVEDLRAPSGNTIYF. The CDR3 coding sequence is TGCAGCGTTGAAGATCTCAGGGCACCCTCTGGAAACACCATATATTTT.